This TCR beta chain was recovered during a study of Graves' ophthalmopathy and Graves' hyperthyroidism. Germline V gene sequence: CDR1 SGHNT, CDR2 YYREEE (reference sequence). The CDR3 is 18 amino acids. Deletions cut 1 base from V and 2 bases from J, with 21 bases between. Amplification of TCR beta CDR3 regions used RNA transcripts. HTBI primers primed a first-round RT-PCR, and a second-round multiplex PCR followed. TCRdb used MiXCR to reprocess the multiplex PCR reads, holding one entry per CDR3 protein. The sample holds hundreds of thousands of distinct CDR3 sequences; 40% are singletons and the top ten take 44%.

The chain uses TRBV5-4 and TRBJ1-1; possibly TRBD1 for D (6 bases). This sequence originates from an adult man with Graves' ophthalmopathy. The specimen was peripheral blood. CDR3 DNA sequence: TGTGCCAGCAGCTTGAGGCTGGTGGGGGGCCATAGTAACACTGAAGCTTTCTTT. Residues: CASSLRLVGGHSNTEAFF.